The 7 T cell receptor beta chains in this list originate from one sample, sequenced in a study of brain T cells in children with intractable seizures. Some clones are missing from TCRdb's copy, which holds only in-frame ones; the method was immunoSEQ multiplex PCR. The sample lists about 80,000 clones; about 90% were seen once. This specimen consisted of peripheral blood, obtained at surgery. All receptors come from a girl aged 2 to 9 with Rasmussen encephalitis and intractable seizures.

The J gene is TRBJ1-5, the V gene TRBV7-6; D might be TRBD1 (6 bases). The CDR3 extends over 14 amino acids. Germline assignment: CDR1 SGHVS and CDR2 FNYEAQ. With 5 bases removed from V and 7 bases from J, the gap between germline ends came to 15 bases. CDR3 protein: CASSVQGFGQPQHF. The CDR3 DNA sequence: TGTGCCAGCAGCGTACAGGGTTTCGGGCAGCCCCAGCATTTT. Filled out from reference TRBV7-6 and TRBJ1-5, the complete variable domain reads GAGVSQSPRYKVTKRGQDVALRCDPISGHVSLYWYRQALGQGPEFLTYFNYEAQQDKSGLPNDRFSAERPEGSISTLTIQRTEQRDSAMYRCASSVQGFGQPQHFGDGTRLSIL.

The table lists this clone with a count of one. V and J are TRBV19 and TRBJ1-5; 9 bases align to TRBD1. Germline V gives CDR1 LNHDA, CDR2 SQIVND (reference sequence). The J segment lost 0 bases and the V segment lost 5 bases, leaving 17 bases of the junction unmatched. The CDR3 sequence is 20 residues long. The CDR3 sequence: CASSRAPGTGRGYSNQPQHF. CDR3 nucleotide sequence: TGTGCCAGTAGTCGAGCCCCCGGGACAGGGAGAGGATATAGCAATCAGCCCCAGCATTTT.

V is TRBV7-9 and J is TRBJ1-2; D uncertain. In germline, CDR1 is SEHNR, CDR2 FQNEAQ (reference sequence). Trimming shortened V by 5 bases and J by 4 bases, and 8 bases separated the two germline ends. The CDR3 contains 12 residues. CDR3 sequence (DNA): TGTGCCAGCAGCGCAGATTTCTATGGCTACACCTTC. Protein sequence: CASSADFYGYTF.

The chain is built from TRBV9 and TRBJ1-4; D gene ambiguous. The V gene's germline CDR1 is SGDLS and CDR2 YYNGEE. The CDR3 sequence is 14 residues long. The V end lost 1 base, the J end lost 8 bases, and 12 bases lay between the germline ends. CDR3 in DNA: TGTGCCAGCAGCGTATCTGGGGTCCGGGAAAAACTGTTTTTT. Amino acids: CASSVSGVREKLFF. The variable domain in full, with the rest retrieved from reference TRBV9 and TRBJ1-4, is DSGVTQTPKHLITATGQRVTLRCSPRSGDLSVYWYQQSLDQGLQFLIQYYNGEERAKGNILERFSAQQFPDLHSELNLSSLELGDSALYFCASSVSGVREKLFFGSGTQLSVL.

The rearrangement links TRBV28 to TRBJ1-1; D uncertain. Per germline, CDR1 MDHEN and CDR2 SYDVKM. The ends were cut back, 2 bases at V and 6 bases at J, with 16 bases in the middle. This CDR3 has 15 amino acids. CDR3: CASSLRLSKISEAFF. Here the CDR3 DNA reads TGTGCCAGCAGTTTACGCTTAAGCAAGATCTCTGAAGCTTTCTTT.

The chain joins TRBV9 to TRBJ2-1; D perhaps matches TRBD2 (6 bases). Germline V gene lookup returns CDR1 SGDLS and CDR2 YYNGEE. V shed 0 bases and J shed 3 bases, with 10 bases lying between them. This CDR3 is built from 15 residues. The CDR3 DNA follows: TGTGCCAGCAGCGTAGGACTAGTGATCTACAATGAGCAGTTCTTC. Translated, it gives CASSVGLVIYNEQFF.

The chain has TRBV6-5 and TRBJ1-1; D uncertain. Between the trimmed V and J ends, which lost 6 bases and 0 bases, there was a span of 11 bases. In germline, CDR1 is MNHEY, CDR2 SVGAGI. There are 14 residues in the CDR3. CDR3 sequence (DNA): TGTGCCAGCAGGACCTACGGGGTGAACACTGAAGCTTTCTTT. Protein: CASRTYGVNTEAFF.